This TCR beta chain came from a study of T cells after yellow fever vaccination (dated by TCRdb to about 2019). For the wider study: The SMART-Seq v4 Ultra Low Input RNA kit was used to prepare libraries from fractions with low cell numbers. Blood was drawn at multiple timepoints before and after primary and secondary immunization, with bulk PBMC replicates and cell subsets isolated. The cohort comprised two healthy male donors, one aged 18 to 29 and one aged 30 to 39 years. Bulk TCR alpha and beta repertoires were sequenced longitudinally to track T-cell clones before and after primary and booster YFV17D yellow fever vaccination. The paper's findings and limits, for the study overall: Only a couple of donors were included in the study, so the extent to which the findings can be generalized is limited. FACS-sorted repertoires could contain abundant contaminating clonotypes from the bulk population, so computational filtering was required. A small share of clonotypes occurred in both CD4 and CD8 compartments, likely arising from convergent recombination. Compared with the primary T-cell response, the secondary T-cell response was faster but weaker, reaching its peak on day 5 rather than on day 15. Most clones expanded after primary vaccination were re-detected after the booster (around 96% of CD4 and approximately 88% of CD8), suggesting broad memory maintenance.

This clonotype was picked up many times. Its antigen is not yet known. Qualities for individual bases were not recorded, and no much larger clone is one base off. The CDR3 sequence holds 13 residues, the cysteine and valine included. The DNA shown is the 39-base CDR3, in frame from base 1. Trimming takes 4 bases off V and 6 bases off J; junction bases not matched to a gene: 3. CDR1 and CDR2 are drawn from the germline V gene: MNHEY, SVGAGI. Sequencing relied on an Illumina NovaSeq 6000. TCR cDNA was synthesized by 5'RACE template switching, through which a universal primer site and unique molecular identifiers were introduced. cDNA synthesis was primed from both the TCR alpha and TCR beta constant segments. Library amplification involved two PCR steps, and the second step added sample barcodes and sequencing adapters. Sequencing of the libraries was done on either Illumina HiSeq 2500 (2x100 bp) or NovaSeq (2x150 bp). Per the source publication's procedure: MIGEC was used to demultiplex reads and collapse the reads into UMI consensus sequences, and MiXCR was used for V(D)J alignment. Clonotypes responding to the vaccine were identified with edgeR on replicate PBMC samples, with the criteria of FDR below 0.01 and a log2 fold change above 5 up to day 15. Each bulk clonotype was labeled CD4 or CD8 based on which sequenced repertoire, CD4 or CD8, contained the clonotype at higher abundance. TCRdb reworked the public reads: Q25 trimming with fastp, MiXCR clone assembly, productive beta chains retained. Each record represents a unique CDR3 protein, reported with the most common genes and DNA among its rows. For this entry, the V and J calls and clone size follow TCRdb and not the study's own pipeline. For this sample there are about 220,000 distinct CDR3 sequences; approximately 3% appear just once. The leading ten clones occupy approximately 3% of the sample.

The meaning of the sample's treatment or condition label: live attenuated yellow fever vaccine strain. A standard Ficoll-Paque protocol was used to isolate PBMCs from peripheral blood. CD4 and CD8 T-cell fractions were isolated with Dynabeads CD4 and CD8 positive selection kits. TriZol was used to extract RNA from bulk PBMCs, CD4 and CD8 fractions, and dextramer-positive and dextramer-negative fractions. Sequencing was performed on CD4+ T cells sorted from PBMCs, taken 10 days after the yellow fever booster vaccination. The V gene is TRBV6-5 and the J gene is TRBJ2-7; 10 of the junction bases match TRBD1. The receptor was derived from a man between 18 and 35 years old who received the YFV17D yellow fever vaccine. The DNA reads as follows: TGTGCCAGCAGTTGGGACAGGGGTTCCGAGCAGTACGTC. The encoded protein is CASSWDRGSEQYV.